Following are 25 T cell receptor beta chains from one sample sequenced in a study of post-analysis software for immune sequencing data. General observations from the study: There were about 5 TRBV segments more frequent in patients than controls, and TRBV5-6, TRBV5-1 and TRBV20-1 were among them.

Their cognate antigens are unknown. TCR beta libraries were prepared from cDNA with unique molecular identifiers. TCRdb called the PCR reads again in MiXCR, with one record for every CDR3 protein. This table holds some 690,000 distinct CDR3 sequences, around 27% found once. Sequencing was carried out using blood. All receptors derive from a girl between 5 and 17 years old with multiple sclerosis.

This clonotype was seen more than once but under ten times. The chain recombines TRBV29-1 with TRBJ1-4, with D possibly matching TRBD1 (5 bases). V was clipped by 6 bases and J by 6 bases, with 8 bases between them. Germline CDR1 is SQVTM and CDR2 is ANQGSEA. The CDR3 extends over 11 amino acids. Written as DNA, the CDR3 is TGCAGCGTGGGGACGCATGAAAAACTGTTTTTT. Amino acid sequence: CSVGTHEKLFF.

On this clonotype itself: A junction boundary mismatches the germline segment, possibly from a read error. This chain joins TRBV11-3 and TRBJ2-1; 7 bases agree with TRBD1. The CDR3 sequence is 16 residues long. CDR1 and CDR2 (germline): SGHNT, YENEEA. This chain's CDR3 is CASSARTGVTYSEQFF. In DNA form, the CDR3 reads TGTGCCAGCAGCGCCCGTACAGGGGTCACCTACAGTGAGCAGTTCTTC.

The chain uses TRBV6-6 and TRBJ1-1, with a possible D match to TRBD1 (6 bases). V was clipped by 7 bases and J by 5 bases, with 17 bases between them. This CDR3 is 14 amino acids long. The germline V gene encodes CDR1 MNHNY and CDR2 SVGAGI (reference sequence). Here the CDR3 reads CASTRGTYATEAFF. For the CDR3, the DNA is TGTGCCAGCACCCGAGGGACATACGCAACTGAAGCTTTCTTT.

This clonotype has more than one count but fewer than ten. The genes are TRBV6-5 and TRBJ2-5; a weak D match, TRBD1 (6 bases). V was cut by 5 bases and J by 3 bases, with 16 bases left in between. The CDR3 is made up of 15 amino acids. The V gene's germline CDR1 is MNHEY and CDR2 SVGAGI. This chain's CDR3 is CASSRTRNREETQYF. DNA for the CDR3: TGTGCCAGCAGTCGTACTCGGAACAGGGAAGAGACCCAGTACTTC.

The gene calls are TRBV5-4 and TRBJ2-3; D may be TRBD1 or TRBD2 (5 bases each). V gave up 0 bases and J gave up 11 bases, with 13 bases separating them. This CDR3 is 13 amino acids long. CDR1 SGHNT and CDR2 YYREEE come from the germline V gene (reference sequence). DNA of the CDR3: TGTGCCAGCAGCTTGGCAGGGCTAGGAGGGCAGTATTTT. Residues: CASSLAGLGGQYF.

In its sample, this clonotype was seen once. The chain combines TRBV28 with TRBJ2-3, with 8 positions matching TRBD1. The trim removed 6 bases at V and 3 bases at J, leaving 14 bases unmatched. The length of the CDR3 is 17 residues. Germline V gives CDR1 MDHEN, CDR2 SYDVKM. The CDR3 is CASRPTPPTGATDTQYF. The CDR3 DNA follows: TGTGCCAGCAGACCTACCCCACCGACAGGGGCTACAGATACGCAGTATTTT.

V gene TRBV2 combines with J gene TRBJ1-4; D remains ambiguous. V lost 8 bases to trimming and J lost 12 bases, with 10 bases between them. The germline V gene has CDR1 SNHLY and CDR2 FYNNEI. This CDR3 has 10 residues. Here the CDR3 reads CASRFAELFF. As DNA, the CDR3 is TGTGCCAGCCGGTTCGCAGAACTGTTTTTT.

The gene calls are TRBV28 and TRBJ2-1, with 9 bases aligning to TRBD1. V shed 5 bases and J 7 bases; nucleotides not matched to a gene: 9. The CDR3 runs to 15 residues. The germline V gene encodes CDR1 MDHEN and CDR2 SYDVKM. CDR3 protein: CASSRPGQGWNEQFF. The CDR3 DNA is TGTGCCAGCAGTCGCCCCGGACAGGGGTGGAATGAGCAGTTCTTC.

A few counts support this clonotype. V gene TRBV20-1 combines with J gene TRBJ2-7; D might be TRBD1 (7 bases). The germline CDR1 and CDR2 sequences are DFQATT and SNEGSKA (reference sequence). V gave up 1 base and J gave up 3 bases, with 13 bases separating them. This CDR3 has 14 residues. The CDR3 region is CSARGRGLGYEQYF. CDR3 coding DNA: TGCAGTGCTAGAGGGAGGGGGCTCGGCTACGAGCAGTACTTC.

This clonotype was counted between two and nine times. The rearrangement links TRBV4-1 to TRBJ1-2, with a possible D match to TRBD1 (6 bases). The V end lost 5 bases, the J end lost 2 bases, and 12 bases lay between the germline ends. Germline V lookup: CDR1 MGHRA, CDR2 YSYEKL. The CDR3 has 14 residues. The CDR3 region is CASSATQGNYGYTF. The DNA of the CDR3 is TGCGCCAGCAGCGCCACACAGGGAAACTATGGCTACACCTTC.

This chain uses TRBV20-1 with TRBJ2-1, with D hard to call. From germline, CDR1 is DFQATT and CDR2 SNEGSKA (reference sequence). The CDR3 is made up of 13 amino acids. Trimming removed 6 bases from V and 4 bases from J, with 13 bases in between. CDR3 protein: CSATLVPYNEQFF. CDR3 nucleotides: TGCAGTGCCACCCTTGTCCCTTACAATGAGCAGTTCTTC.

As regards this clonotype: One junction end disagrees with the germline gene, perhaps due to a read error. The J gene is TRBJ1-5, the V gene TRBV20-1; D is unclear. Germline V CDR1 and CDR2: DFQATT, SNEGSKA (reference sequence). The CDR3 consists of 12 residues. The DNA for the CDR3 is TGCGGTGCTACAAGGGGCAATCAGCCCCAGCATTTT. Encoded protein: CGATRGNQPQHF.

The genes are TRBV5-1 and TRBJ2-5; TRBD2 aligns across 8 bases. Germline V gene lookup returns CDR1 SGHRS and CDR2 YFSETQ. The CDR3 covers 17 residues. The J segment lost 11 bases and the V segment lost 4 bases, leaving 22 bases of the junction unmatched. CDR3 sequence: CASSHSPGLGQFYEQYF. The CDR3 coding sequence is TGCGCCAGCAGCCATTCCCCGGGACTAGGTCAGTTCTATGAGCAGTACTTC.

This clonotype was counted only a few times. The chain combines TRBV27 with TRBJ2-1, with D unclear. In germline, CDR1 is MNHEY, CDR2 SMNVEV (reference sequence). The ends were cut back, 0 bases at V and 0 bases at J, with 9 bases in the middle. The CDR3 contains 16 residues. The CDR3 bases are TGTGCCAGCAGTTTATCTGGTGGAAACTCCTACAATGAGCAGTTCTTC. This translates into CASSLSGGNSYNEQFF.

This clonotype turned up a few times. DNA for the CDR3: TGCGCCAGCAGCACACGGACTAGCGGGAGTGAGTGGGTAGCTGGGGGAGCCAAAAACATTCAGTACTTC. Translated, it gives CASSTRTSGSEWVAGGAKNIQYF. The chain uses TRBV4-3 and TRBJ2-4; 13 bases fit TRBD2. Germline V gives CDR1 LGHNA, CDR2 YSLEER. The CDR3 is 23 residues long. The V segment lost 5 bases and the J segment 0 bases; nucleotides outside the gene matches: 22.

This rearrangement joins TRBV14 to TRBJ1-4; 12 positions agree with TRBD1. V shed 6 bases, J shed 12 bases, and the junction held 8 bases outside the gene matches. The germline CDR1 and CDR2 sequences are SGHDN and FVKESK. This CDR3 contains 14 residues. This CDR3 is CASRAGTGGEELFF. DNA for the CDR3: TGTGCCAGCAGAGCCGGGACAGGGGGCGAAGAACTGTTTTTT.

The chain recombines TRBV5-1 with TRBJ2-4; D call uncertain. Trimming cost V 0 bases and J 5 bases, with 15 bases left between them. Germline-derived CDR1 and CDR2 are SGHRS and YFSETQ. The CDR3 is 16 residues long. CDR3 sequence: CASSLALGSFENIQYF. As DNA, the CDR3 is TGCGCCAGCAGCTTGGCGTTGGGGTCCTTTGAAAACATTCAGTACTTC.

The genes are TRBV6-5 and TRBJ1-1; no firm D call. Germline CDR1 is MNHEY and CDR2 is SVGAGI. V lost 5 bases and J lost 5, with 15 bases in between. The CDR3 sequence is 14 residues long. The CDR3 spells CASSESSTLTEAFF. DNA for the CDR3: TGTGCCAGCAGTGAGTCTTCTACCCTAACTGAAGCTTTCTTT.

This clonotype was counted a few times. The chain couples TRBV20-1 to TRBJ1-4, with 10 bases lining up with TRBD1. Trimming removed 5 bases from V and 7 bases from J; junction bases left unmatched: 7. This CDR3 region has 14 residues. Germline CDR1 is DFQATT and CDR2 is SNEGSKA (reference sequence). CDR3: CSAAPGQGSEKLFF. Here the CDR3 DNA reads TGCAGTGCTGCACCGGGACAGGGGAGTGAAAAACTGTTTTTT.

About this clonotype: A read error may be the cause here, since a much bigger clone is one base away. The chain uses TRBV7-2 and TRBJ2-4; no firm D call. TRBJ2-7 matches the DNA end more closely, so the J call is doubtful. The CDR3 consists of 17 residues. CDR1 and CDR2 from the germline V gene are SGHTA and FQGNSA. The CDR3 spells CTSSSYKPAFPPNEQYF. CDR3 DNA sequence: TGTACCAGCAGCTCCTACAAACCGGCCTTCCCCCCCAACGAGCAGTACTTC.

For the CDR3, the DNA is TGCAGTGCTAGAGTCGCGCTAGCGGGAACACACACAGATACGCAGTATTTT. Translating gives CSARVALAGTHTDTQYF. The V call is TRBV20-1, the J call TRBJ2-3; 9 positions agree with TRBD2. The CDR3 totals 17 residues. Unmatched junction bases numbered 10, after V lost 1 base and J lost 2 bases. Germline V CDR1 and CDR2: DFQATT, SNEGSKA (reference sequence).

Comment on this clonotype: A junction boundary mismatches the germline segment, possibly from a read error. V usage is TRBV5-1 and J usage is TRBJ1-5; 8 nucleotides match TRBD1. CDR1 is SGHRS and CDR2 is YFSETQ in the germline V gene. The CDR3 has 16 residues. The CDR3 region is CASSLEPPGGNQPQHF. CDR3 nucleotides: TGCGCCAGCAGCTTGGAGCCCCCAGGGGGCAACCAGCCCCAGCATTTT.

Concerning this clonotype itself: Given the absence of the conserved phenylalanine or tryptophan at the CDR3 end, a read error is likely. The rearrangement links TRBV6-6 to TRBJ1-2, with D tentatively TRBD1 (5 bases). Trimming took off 0 bases at V and 4 bases at J, with 9 bases between the two ends. Germline loops: CDR1 MNHNY, CDR2 SVGAGI (reference sequence). This CDR3 is 14 amino acids long. CDR3 region: CASSYSPGGYGYTC. CDR3 sequence (DNA): TGTGCCAGCAGTTACTCGCCGGGGGGCTATGGCTACACCTGC.

V gene TRBV20-1 combines with J gene TRBJ2-3, with D perhaps TRBD2 (6 bases). CDR1 and CDR2 (germline): DFQATT, SNEGSKA (reference sequence). CDR3 length: 15 amino acids. Trimming took off 6 bases at V and 0 bases at J, with 16 bases between the two ends. The CDR3 protein is CSARRGSGSTDTQYF. The CDR3 nucleotides are TGCAGTGCACGGAGGGGATCCGGTAGCACAGATACGCAGTATTTT.

This chain connects TRBV12-3 or TRBV12-4 to TRBJ1-5, with D tentatively TRBD1 (5 bases). This CDR3 comprises 16 residues. The V end lost 5 bases, the J end lost 6 bases, and 20 bases lay between the germline ends. The CDR3 DNA reads TGTGCCAGCAGTGCCCGTGGGAGGGGCGCGGGTCAGCCCCAGCATTTT. Its protein is CASSARGRGAGQPQHF.